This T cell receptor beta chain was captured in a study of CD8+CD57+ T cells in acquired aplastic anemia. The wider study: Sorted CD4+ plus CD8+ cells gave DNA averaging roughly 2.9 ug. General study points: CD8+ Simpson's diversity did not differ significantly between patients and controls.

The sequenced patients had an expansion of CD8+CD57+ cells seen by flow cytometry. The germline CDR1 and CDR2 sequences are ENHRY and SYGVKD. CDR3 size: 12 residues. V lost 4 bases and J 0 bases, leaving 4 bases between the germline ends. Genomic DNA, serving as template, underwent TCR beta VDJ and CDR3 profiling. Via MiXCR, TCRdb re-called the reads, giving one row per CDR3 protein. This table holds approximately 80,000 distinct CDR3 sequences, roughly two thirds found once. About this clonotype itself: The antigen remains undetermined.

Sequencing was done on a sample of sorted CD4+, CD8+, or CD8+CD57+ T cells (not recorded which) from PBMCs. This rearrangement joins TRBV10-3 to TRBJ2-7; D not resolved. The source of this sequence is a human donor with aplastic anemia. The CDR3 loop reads CAISASSYEQYF. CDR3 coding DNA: TGTGCCATCAGTGCTAGCTCCTACGAGCAGTACTTC.